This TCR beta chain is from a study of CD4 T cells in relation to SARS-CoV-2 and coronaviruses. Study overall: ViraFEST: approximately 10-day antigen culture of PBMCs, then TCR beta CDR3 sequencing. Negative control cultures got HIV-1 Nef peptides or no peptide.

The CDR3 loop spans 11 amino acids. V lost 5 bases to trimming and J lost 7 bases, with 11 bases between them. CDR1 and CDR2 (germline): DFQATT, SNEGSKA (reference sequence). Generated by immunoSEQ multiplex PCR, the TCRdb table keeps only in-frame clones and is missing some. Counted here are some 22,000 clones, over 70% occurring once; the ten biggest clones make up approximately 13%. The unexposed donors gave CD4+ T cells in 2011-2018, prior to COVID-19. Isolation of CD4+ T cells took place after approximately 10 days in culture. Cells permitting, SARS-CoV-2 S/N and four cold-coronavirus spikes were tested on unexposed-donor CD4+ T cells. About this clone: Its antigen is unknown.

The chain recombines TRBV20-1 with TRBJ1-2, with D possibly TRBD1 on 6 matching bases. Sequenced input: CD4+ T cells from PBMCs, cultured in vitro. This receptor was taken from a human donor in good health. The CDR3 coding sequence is TGCAGTGCTGCTGACAGGTCTGGCTACACCTTC. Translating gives CSAADRSGYTF.